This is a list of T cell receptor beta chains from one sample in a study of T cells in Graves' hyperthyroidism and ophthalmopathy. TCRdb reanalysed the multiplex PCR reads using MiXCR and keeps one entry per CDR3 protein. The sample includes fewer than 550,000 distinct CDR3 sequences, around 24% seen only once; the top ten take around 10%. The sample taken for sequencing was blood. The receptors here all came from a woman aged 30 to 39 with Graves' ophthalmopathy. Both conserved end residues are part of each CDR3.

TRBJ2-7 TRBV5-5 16 CASSLVTSGSGYEQYF
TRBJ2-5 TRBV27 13 CASRFRGGETQYF
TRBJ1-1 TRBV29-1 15 CSVAGQGRVNTEAFF
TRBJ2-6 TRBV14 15 CASSPWEAGANVLTF
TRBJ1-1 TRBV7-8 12 CATGQEDTEAFF
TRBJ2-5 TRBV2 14 CASSAGQFEETQYF
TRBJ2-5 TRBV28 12 CASDRGLETQYF
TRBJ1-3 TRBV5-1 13 CASSYASGNTIYF
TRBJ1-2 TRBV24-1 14 CATSDAEYDYGYTF
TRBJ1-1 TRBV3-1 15 CASSGGTGRYTEACF
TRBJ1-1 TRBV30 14 CAWRVTGSGTEAFF
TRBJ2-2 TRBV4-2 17 CASRVRTGAWETGELFF
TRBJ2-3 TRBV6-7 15 CASRLRFRAKSTQYF
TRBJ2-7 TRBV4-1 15 CASSQVLQGAYEQYF
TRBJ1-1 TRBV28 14 CASSWTGMNTEAFF
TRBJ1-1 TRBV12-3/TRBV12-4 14 CASSLTGRGSEAFF
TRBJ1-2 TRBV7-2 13 CASSLKTGPSYTF
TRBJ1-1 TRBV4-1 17 CASSQGVVGLSNTEAFF
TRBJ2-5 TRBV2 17 CASSVGSRGGYQETQYF
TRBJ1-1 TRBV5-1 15 CASSLLGTLNTDAFF
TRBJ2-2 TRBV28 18 CASSLVGLAETNTGELFF
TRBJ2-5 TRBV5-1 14 CASSSTGGQETQYF
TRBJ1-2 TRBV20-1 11 CSATQNYGYTF
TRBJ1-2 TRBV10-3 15 CAISGSIVPNYGYTF
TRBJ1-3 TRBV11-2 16 CASSAQDRVSGNTIYF
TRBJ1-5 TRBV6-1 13 CASSQTWDQPQHF
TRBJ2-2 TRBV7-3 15 CASSPLGTSPGELFF
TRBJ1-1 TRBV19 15 CASSITDRMNTEAFF
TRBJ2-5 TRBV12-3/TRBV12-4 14 CASSSTALRETQYF
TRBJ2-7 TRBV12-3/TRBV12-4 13 CASSFAQGVEQYF
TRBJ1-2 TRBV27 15 CASSTRQGRNYGYTF
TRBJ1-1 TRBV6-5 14 CASSWTGDTTEAFF
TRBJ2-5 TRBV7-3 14 CASSLMGLGGTQYF
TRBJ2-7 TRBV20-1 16 CSARDLSGVLSYEQYF
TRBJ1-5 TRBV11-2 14 CASSLDHDNQPQHF
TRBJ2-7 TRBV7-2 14 CASSPPSRVNEQYF
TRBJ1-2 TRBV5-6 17 CASSLGTGGFWGFGYTF
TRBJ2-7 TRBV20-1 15 CSARDPGQARGEQYF
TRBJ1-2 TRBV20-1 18 CSASHESFRGHLNYGYTF
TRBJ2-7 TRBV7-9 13 CGSSLRGRDEQYF
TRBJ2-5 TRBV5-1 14 CASSLNGFVETQYF
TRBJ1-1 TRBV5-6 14 CASRNRGQELKAFF
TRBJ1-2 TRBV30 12 CAWSRDGNGYTF
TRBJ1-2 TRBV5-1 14 CASSLDHTGYGYTF
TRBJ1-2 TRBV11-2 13 CASSLGSYDGYTF
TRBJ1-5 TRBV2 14 CASRTVYSNQPQHF
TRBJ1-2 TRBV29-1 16 CSVEDLKGQGTYGYTF
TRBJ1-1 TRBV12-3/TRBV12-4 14 CASSLAGGKTEAFF
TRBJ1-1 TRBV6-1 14 CASSGSPGKTEAFF
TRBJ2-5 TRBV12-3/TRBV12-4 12 CASSTLGETQYF
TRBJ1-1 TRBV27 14 CASSPGGHGSEAFF